This note documents a single T cell receptor beta chain sequence. Antigen: not known. This CDR3 comprises 14 residues. The data are from a study of T-cell memory formation after mild COVID-19. Study-wide context: The two donors had largely donor-specific TCR clusters. Study-level findings and limits: The study found contracting CD4+ clones mainly in CM and EM and contracting CD8+ clones in EMRA.

A single record per CDR3 protein comes from TCRdb applying MiXCR to the 5' RACE reads. The top ten clones hold 35% to 50% of a sample with around 82,000 distinct CDR3 sequences, roughly 13% of them seen once. The chain is built from TRBV21-1 and TRBJ2-7; TRBD2, the table's D call, lacks a check against the DNA. TRBV21-1 represents a pseudogene. This receptor was obtained from a man aged 18 to 29 who had mild COVID-19 (a few samples of this study predate the infection). Cell type and time point are not known. Source material: PBMCs or a T cell subset sorted from them (not recorded which). CDR3 bases: TGTGCCAGCAGGGGACTAGCGGGCGTCTACGAGCAGTACGTC. It codes for CASRGLAGVYEQYV.